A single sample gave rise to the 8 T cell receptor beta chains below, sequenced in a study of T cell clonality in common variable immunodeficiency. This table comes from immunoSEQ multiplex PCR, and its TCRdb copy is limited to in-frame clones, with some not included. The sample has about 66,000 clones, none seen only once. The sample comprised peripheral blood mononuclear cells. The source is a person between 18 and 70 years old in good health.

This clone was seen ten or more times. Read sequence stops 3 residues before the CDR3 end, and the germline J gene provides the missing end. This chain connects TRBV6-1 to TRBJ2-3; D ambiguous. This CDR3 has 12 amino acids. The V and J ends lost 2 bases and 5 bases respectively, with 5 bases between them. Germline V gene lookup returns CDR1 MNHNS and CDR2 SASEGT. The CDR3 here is CASSETGDTQYF. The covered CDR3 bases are TGTGCCAGCAGTGAAACCGGAGATACG.

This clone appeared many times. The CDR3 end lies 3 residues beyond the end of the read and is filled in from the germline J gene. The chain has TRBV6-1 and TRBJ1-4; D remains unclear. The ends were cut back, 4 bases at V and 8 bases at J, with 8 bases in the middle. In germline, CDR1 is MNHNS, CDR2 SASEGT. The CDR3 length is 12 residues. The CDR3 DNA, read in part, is TGTGCCAGCAGTGGACTAGGGGAAAAA. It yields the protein CASSGLGEK. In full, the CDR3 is CASSGLGEKLFF.

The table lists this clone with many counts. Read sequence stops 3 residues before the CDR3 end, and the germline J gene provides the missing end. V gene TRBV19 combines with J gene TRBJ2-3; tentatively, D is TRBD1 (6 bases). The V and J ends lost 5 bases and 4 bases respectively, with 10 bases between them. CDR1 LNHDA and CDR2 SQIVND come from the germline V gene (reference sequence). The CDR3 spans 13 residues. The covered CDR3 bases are TGTGCCAGTAGTTTACAGGGATCAGATACG. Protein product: CASSLQGSDT. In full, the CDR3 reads CASSLQGSDTQYF.

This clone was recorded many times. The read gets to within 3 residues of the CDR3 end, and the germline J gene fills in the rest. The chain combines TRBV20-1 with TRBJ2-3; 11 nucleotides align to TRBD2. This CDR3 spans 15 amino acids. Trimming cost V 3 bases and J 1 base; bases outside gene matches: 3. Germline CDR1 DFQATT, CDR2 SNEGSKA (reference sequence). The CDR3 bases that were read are TGCAGTGCTAGCGGGACTAGCGGACGCACAGATACG. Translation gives CSASGTSGRTDT. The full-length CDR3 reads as CSASGTSGRTDTQYF.

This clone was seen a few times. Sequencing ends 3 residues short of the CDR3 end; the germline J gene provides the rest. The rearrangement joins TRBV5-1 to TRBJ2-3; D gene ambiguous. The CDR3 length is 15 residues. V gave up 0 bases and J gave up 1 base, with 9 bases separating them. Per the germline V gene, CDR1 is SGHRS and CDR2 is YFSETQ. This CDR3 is CASSLAAAGTDTQYF. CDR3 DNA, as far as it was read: TGCGCCAGCAGCTTGGCCGCGGCTGGCACAGATACG. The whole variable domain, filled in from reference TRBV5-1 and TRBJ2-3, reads KAGVTQTPRYLIKTRGQQVTLSCSPISGHRSVSWYQQTPGQGLQFLFEYFSETQRNKGNFPGRFSGRQFSNSRSEMNVSTLELGDSALYLCASSLAAAGTDTQYFGPGTRLTVL.

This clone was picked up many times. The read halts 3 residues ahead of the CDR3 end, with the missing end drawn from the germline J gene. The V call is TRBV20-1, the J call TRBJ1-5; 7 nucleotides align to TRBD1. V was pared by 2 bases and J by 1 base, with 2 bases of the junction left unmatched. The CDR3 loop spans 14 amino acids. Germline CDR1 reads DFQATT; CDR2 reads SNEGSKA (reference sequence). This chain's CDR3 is CSARYRGSNQPQHF. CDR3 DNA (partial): TGCAGTGCTAGATACAGGGGCAGCAATCAGCCC.

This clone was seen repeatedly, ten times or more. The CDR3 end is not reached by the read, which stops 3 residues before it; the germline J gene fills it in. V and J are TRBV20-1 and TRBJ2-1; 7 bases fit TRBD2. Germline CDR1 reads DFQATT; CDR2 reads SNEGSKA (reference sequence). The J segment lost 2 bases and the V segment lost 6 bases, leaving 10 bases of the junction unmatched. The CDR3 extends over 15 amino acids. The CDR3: CSAFPLASAYNEQFF. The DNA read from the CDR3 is TGCAGTGCGTTCCCACTAGCGTCTGCCTACAATGAG.

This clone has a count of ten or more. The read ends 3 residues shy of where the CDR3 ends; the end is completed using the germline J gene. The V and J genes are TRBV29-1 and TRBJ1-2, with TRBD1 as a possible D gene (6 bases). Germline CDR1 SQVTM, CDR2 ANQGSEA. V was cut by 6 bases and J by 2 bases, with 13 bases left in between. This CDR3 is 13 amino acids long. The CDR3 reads CSVRGGTNYGYTF. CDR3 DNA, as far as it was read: TGCAGCGTGAGGGGAGGGACAAACTATGGC.